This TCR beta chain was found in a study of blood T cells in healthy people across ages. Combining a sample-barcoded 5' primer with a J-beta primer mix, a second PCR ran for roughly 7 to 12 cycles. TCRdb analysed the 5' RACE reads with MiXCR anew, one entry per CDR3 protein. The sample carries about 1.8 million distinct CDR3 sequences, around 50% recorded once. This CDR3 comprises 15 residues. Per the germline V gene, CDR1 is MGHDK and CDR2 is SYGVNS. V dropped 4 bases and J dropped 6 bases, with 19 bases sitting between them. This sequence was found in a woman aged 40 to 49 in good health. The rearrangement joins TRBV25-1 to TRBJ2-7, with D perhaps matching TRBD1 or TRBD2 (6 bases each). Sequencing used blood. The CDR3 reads CASSGFEGGLGEQYF. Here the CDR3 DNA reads TGTGCCAGCAGTGGCTTTGAGGGGGGCCTGGGCGAGCAGTACTTC.